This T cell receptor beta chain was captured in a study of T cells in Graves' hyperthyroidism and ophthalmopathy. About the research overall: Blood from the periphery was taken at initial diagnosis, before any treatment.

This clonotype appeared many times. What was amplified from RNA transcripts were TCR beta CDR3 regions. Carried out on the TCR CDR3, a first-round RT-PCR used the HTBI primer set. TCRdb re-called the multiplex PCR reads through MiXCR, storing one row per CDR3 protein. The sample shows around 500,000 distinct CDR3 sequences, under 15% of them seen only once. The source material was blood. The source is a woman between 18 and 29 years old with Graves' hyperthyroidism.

As DNA, the CDR3 is TGCAGTGCTAGAGTAGCTAGCGGAGGGGGGGAGACCCAGTACTTC. Translation: CSARVASGGGETQYF. This sequence joins TRBV20-1 and TRBJ2-5, with D possibly being TRBD2 (7 bases). Trimming left V 1 base short and J 5 bases short, with 17 bases between. Germline-derived CDR1 and CDR2 are DFQATT and SNEGSKA (reference sequence). The CDR3 contains 15 residues.